This entry lists 6 T cell receptor beta chains sequenced from one sample in a study of sequential checkpoint blockade in melanoma. Method: immunoSEQ multiplex PCR; TCRdb's copy keeps in-frame clones and lacks some. The sample includes around 4,200 clones, approximately 25% of them seen just once. Treatment described: randomized to nivolumab then ipilimumab (arm A) or the reverse (arm B). The source was tumor tissue (inferred from file names), collected from a patient given nivolumab and ipilimumab in sequence. These receptors came from a human donor with melanoma.

The rearrangement joins TRBV28 to TRBJ2-7; the D gene is possibly TRBD1 (6 bases). CDR1 is MDHEN and CDR2 is SYDVKM in the germline V gene. The CDR3 contains 15 residues. Trimming stripped 6 bases from V and 0 bases from J, with 15 bases between. CDR3 residues: CASSPPTGLSYEQYF. The CDR3 DNA reads as TGTGCCAGCAGCCCCCCTACAGGGCTCTCCTACGAGCAGTACTTC.

This clone turned up a few times. The chain links TRBV6-8 to TRBJ2-2, with D perhaps matching TRBD1 (5 bases). This CDR3 is 16 amino acids long. With 1 base removed from V and 5 bases from J, the gap between germline ends came to 14 bases. In germline, CDR1 is MNHGY, CDR2 SAAAGT. CDR3 DNA sequence: TGTGCCAGCAGTTACTTTGCCTATCAGGGTACCGGGGAGCTGTTTTTT. This gives the protein CASSYFAYQGTGELFF.

This clone was observed a few times. The V and J genes are TRBV11-3 and TRBJ2-6; a weak D match, TRBD2 (5 bases). Trimming removed 5 bases at V and 4 bases at J, with 12 bases between. This CDR3 is 15 amino acids long. Germline V gene lookup returns CDR1 SGHNT and CDR2 YENEEA. The CDR3 DNA reads TGTGCCAGCAGCCGAGGATCGGGGGGGGCCAACGTCCTGACTTTC. This gives the protein CASSRGSGGANVLTF.

By sample fraction, this clone is medium-sized (0.01 to 0.1%). The chain couples TRBV6-8 to TRBJ2-1, with 11 positions matching TRBD1. In germline, CDR1 is MNHGY, CDR2 SAAAGT. Losses at the gene ends were 10 bases for V and 7 bases for J; bases not matched to a gene: 9. The CDR3 consists of 14 residues. CDR3 sequence reads: CAIRGQGDGNEQFF. The CDR3 nucleotides read TGTGCCATCAGGGGACAGGGGGACGGGAATGAGCAGTTCTTC.

This clone was detected only a few times. The chain uses TRBV6-8 and TRBJ1-5, with D perhaps matching TRBD1 (5 bases). The germline CDR1 and CDR2 sequences are MNHGY and SAAAGT. The CDR3 is made up of 14 amino acids. The V end was cut by 7 bases, the J end by 4 bases, with 14 bases between. As DNA, the CDR3 is TGTGCCAGCACTCCCTGCCAGGGTAATCAGCCCCAGCATTTT. Translation: CASTPCQGNQPQHF.

The chain has TRBV29-1 and TRBJ2-1, with unresolved D. This CDR3 region has 16 residues. Germline CDR1 and CDR2: SQVTM and ANQGSEA. V was pared by 0 bases and J by 0 bases, with 12 bases between. CDR3 sequence reads: CSVEDSQASSYNEQFF. DNA of the CDR3: TGCAGCGTTGAAGATTCTCAGGCAAGCTCCTACAATGAGCAGTTCTTC.